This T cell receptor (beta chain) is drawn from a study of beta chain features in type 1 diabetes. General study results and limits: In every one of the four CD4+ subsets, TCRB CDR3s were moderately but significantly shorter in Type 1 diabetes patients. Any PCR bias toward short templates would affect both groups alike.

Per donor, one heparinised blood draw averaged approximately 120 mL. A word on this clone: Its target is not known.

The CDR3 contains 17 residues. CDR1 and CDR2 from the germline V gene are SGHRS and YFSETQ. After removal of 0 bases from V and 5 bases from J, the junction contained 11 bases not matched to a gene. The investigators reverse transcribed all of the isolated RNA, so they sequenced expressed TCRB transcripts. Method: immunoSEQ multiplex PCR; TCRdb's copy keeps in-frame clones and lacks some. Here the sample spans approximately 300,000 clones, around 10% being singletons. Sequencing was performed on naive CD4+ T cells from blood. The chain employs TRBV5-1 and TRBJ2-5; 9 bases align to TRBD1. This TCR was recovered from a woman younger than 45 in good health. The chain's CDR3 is CASSLAPGQGIVETQYF. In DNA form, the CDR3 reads TGCGCCAGCAGCTTGGCCCCGGGACAGGGTATCGTTGAGACCCAGTACTTC.